The 15 T cell receptor delta chains listed next were all sequenced from one sample in a study of gamma-delta chains in newborns, infants, children. TCRdb re-analyzed the reads via CATT. The data show 13,000 to 15,000 delta-chain clones, with about 7% seen just once and 20% to 25% held by the top ten. What was sequenced was blood. These receptors originate from a child who was a newborn, infant or young child, either healthy, febrile or measles-vaccinated (not recorded which).

This clone was found a few times. At one end, the junction sequence differs from germline, possibly due to a read error. This chain links TRDV2 with TRDJ3; TRDD3 aligns across 8 bases. The CDR3 sequence is 17 residues long. The V gene's germline CDR1 is GEAIGNYY and CDR2 EKD. CDR3 in amino acids: CACDTGWGTWDARQMFF. DNA for the CDR3: TGTGCCTGTGACACCGGCTGGGGGACCTGGGACGCCCGACAGATGTTTTTC.

This clone was seen a handful of times. The chain recombines TRDV2 with TRDJ3, with D possibly matching TRDD3 (6 bases). Germline CDR1 is GEAIGNYY and CDR2 is EKD. This CDR3 has 19 residues. With 3 bases removed from V and 2 bases from J, the gap between germline ends came to 19 bases. Here the CDR3 reads CACDSVLGMSPWDTRQMFF. Here the CDR3 DNA reads TGTGCCTGTGACTCAGTACTGGGAATGTCGCCCTGGGACACCCGACAGATGTTTTTC.

Of note for this clone: Other DNA sequences in this sample translate to the same CDR3. The V call is TRDV2, the J call TRDJ3; a possible D gene is TRDD3 (5 bases). The length of the CDR3 is 18 residues. The V gene lost 0 bases and the J gene lost 0 bases, with 11 bases spanning the gap. Germline-derived CDR1 and CDR2 are GEAIGNYY and EKD. CDR3 in amino acids: CACDTAGLSSWDTRQMFF. Here the CDR3 DNA reads TGTGCCTGTGACACCGCTGGGTTAAGCTCCTGGGACACCCGACAGATGTTTTTC.

The rearrangement links TRDV2 to TRDJ3; 10 bases fit TRDD3. The CDR3 is 18 amino acids. Germline assignment: CDR1 GEAIGNYY and CDR2 EKD. The J segment lost 3 bases and the V segment lost 4 bases, leaving 8 bases of the junction unmatched. The CDR3 sequence: CACDALGDRDWDTRQMFF. In nucleotides, the CDR3 is TGTGCCTGTGATGCACTGGGGGATCGAGACTGGGACACCCGACAGATGTTTTTC.

CDR3 loop: CACDHIYWGIKSSWDTRQMFF. In DNA, the CDR3 is TGTGCCTGTGACCACATCTACTGGGGGATAAAAAGCTCCTGGGACACCCGACAGATGTTTTTC. The genes are TRDV2 and TRDJ3, with 11 bases that match TRDD3. CDR1 and CDR2 from the germline V gene are GEAIGNYY and EKD. The CDR3 covers 21 residues. The junction had 12 bases not matched to a gene; V was cut back by 3 bases and J by 0 bases.

This clone was detected a few times. A read error may produce the germline difference seen at one junction end. The rearrangement links TRDV2 to TRDJ3; TRDD3 matches 13 bases. Germline-derived CDR1 and CDR2 are GEAIGNYY and EKD. The CDR3 length is 21 residues. This chain's CDR3 is CASDKVLGDTRVTWDTRQMFF. As DNA, the CDR3 is TGTGCCAGTGACAAAGTACTGGGGGATACGCGAGTCACCTGGGACACCCGACAGATGTTTTTC.

This clone has more than one count but fewer than ten. The J gene is TRDJ3, the V gene TRDV2; possible D gene TRDD3, 6 bases. The CDR3 covers 18 residues. Germline V gene data show CDR1 as GEAIGNYY and CDR2 as EKD. The V end was cut by 0 bases, the J end by 1 base, with 12 bases between. The CDR3 here is CACDTWGPVSWDTRQMFF. DNA for the CDR3: TGTGCCTGTGACACCTGGGGGCCCGTTTCCTGGGACACCCGACAGATGTTTTTC.

Concerning this clone itself: There is a difference at residue 11 between the TCRdb protein and the DNA translation, so the protein given here was translated from the DNA. The chain uses TRDV2 and TRDJ2, with 7 bases lining up with TRDD3. Germline V gene sequence: CDR1 GEAIGNYY, CDR2 EKD. CDR3 size: 16 residues. In DNA form, the CDR3 reads TGTGCCTGTGACACTTTGGGGGAAGCTTTGGCAGCACAACTCTTCTTT. This sequence encodes CACDTLGEALAAQLFF.

In its sample, this clone ranks as medium-sized. This sample includes further DNA sequences coding for the same CDR3. V is TRDV2 and J is TRDJ3; 11 bases line up with TRDD3. CDR3 size: 17 residues. The trim removed 0 bases at V and 3 bases at J, leaving 0 bases unmatched. Germline values: CDR1 GEAIGNYY, CDR2 EKD. The CDR3 protein is CACDTWGIRWDTRQMFF. CDR3 DNA sequence: TGTGCCTGTGACACCTGGGGGATACGCTGGGACACCCGACAGATGTTTTTC.

By its share, this clone is medium-sized. The identical CDR3 is also encoded by other nucleotide sequences in the sample. This sequence joins TRDV2 and TRDJ1, with 13 bases matching TRDD3. The CDR3 has 16 amino acids. Germline assignment: CDR1 GEAIGNYY and CDR2 EKD. V dropped 3 bases and J dropped 0; count of bases not matched to a gene: 3. CDR3 nucleotide sequence: TGTGCCTGTGACGTACTGGGGGATACGGACACCGATAAACTCATCTTT. This sequence encodes CACDVLGDTDTDKLIF.

This clone was seen a handful of times. TCRdb assigns this DNA the protein of a much larger clone, which departs from its translation at residue 11; this likely reflects a read error, and the protein shown comes from translating the DNA. The V gene is TRDV2, the J gene TRDJ3, with 12 bases fitting TRDD3. CDR1 and CDR2 from the germline V gene are GEAIGNYY and EKD. CDR3 length: 18 residues. DNA of the CDR3: TGTGCCTGTGACACCGTACTGGGGGATACCTGTGACACCCGACAGATGTTTTTC. As protein: CACDTVLGDTCDTRQMFF.

This clone was seen a few times. V usage is TRDV2 and J usage is TRDJ3, with 9 positions matching TRDD3. Germline CDR1 is GEAIGNYY and CDR2 is EKD. The V and J ends lost 1 base and 0 bases, in that order; junction bases with no gene match: 3. The length of the CDR3 is 18 residues. The CDR3, as DNA: TGTGCCTGTGACACAGGGGATACGAGCTCCTGGGACACCCGACAGATGTTTTTC. It specifies CACDTGDTSSWDTRQMFF.

The chain has TRDV2 and TRDJ3, with 7 bases matching TRDD3. V trimming: 0 bases; J trimming: 0 bases; junction bases outside the gene matches: 7. The CDR3 totals 19 residues. Germline CDR1 and CDR2: GEAIGNYY and EKD. The CDR3: CACDTLGALSSWDTRQMFF. DNA of the CDR3: TGTGCCTGTGACACCCTGGGGGCCCTGAGCTCCTGGGACACCCGACAGATGTTTTTC.

The chain links TRAV29/DV5 to TRDJ3, with a tentative D call TRDD3 (6 bases). This CDR3 is 21 amino acids long. Germline CDR1 NSMFDY, CDR2 ISSIKDK. The germline V and J ends were trimmed by 3 bases and 0 bases, with 25 bases remaining between them. CDR3 sequence reads: CAATGTSWGSLSSWDTRQMFF. CDR3 nucleotides: TGTGCAGCAACCGGAACTTCTTGGGGATCTCTAAGCTCCTGGGACACCCGACAGATGTTTTTC. The variable domain in full, completed from reference TRAV29/DV5 and TRDJ3, reads DQQVKQNSPSLSVQEGRISILNCDYTNSMFDYFLWYKKYPAEGPTFLISISSIKDKNEDGRFTVFLNKSAKHLSLHIVPSQPGDSAVYFCAATGTSWGSLSSWDTRQMFFGTGIKLFVEP.

V gene TRDV1 combines with J gene TRDJ3; 7 bases map to TRDD3. Trimming took 4 bases from V and 0 from J; bases not matched to a gene: 3. The CDR3 sequence is 17 residues long. Germline V gives CDR1 TSWWSYY, CDR2 QGS. The DNA for the CDR3 is TGTGCTCTTGGGGTACTGGGGAGCTCCTGGGACACCCGACAGATGTTTTTC. It encodes CALGVLGSSWDTRQMFF.